The present entry profiles one T cell receptor beta chain with its context. This sample is part of a study of regulatory T cells in long-lasting Graves disease. Trimming cost V 3 bases and J 2 bases; bases outside gene matches: 1. This CDR3 has 15 residues. In germline, CDR1 is MDHEN, CDR2 SYDVKM. Stated time point: newly diagnosed GD, antithyroid drugs for less than 3 months. PBMCs provided the RNA from which the TCR library was made. Building of the TCR beta libraries involved iRepertoire HTBI primers and Arm-PCR of CDR3 regions. TCRdb itself ran the multiplex PCR reads through MiXCR, one entry per CDR3 protein. Of approximately 490,000 distinct CDR3 sequences listed, roughly 15% are singletons. These data were likewise used in another study, on T cells in Graves' hyperthyroidism and ophthalmopathy. Per that study: Diagnoses were made from clinical symptoms, serum measures (thyroxine and TRAb), thyroid ultrasound and orbital computed tomography. In the first-round RT-PCR of the TCR CDR3, the HTBI primer set was used.

This material consisted of peripheral blood mononuclear cells (PBMCs), taken at new diagnosis, from a patient treated with antithyroid drugs. The rearrangement uses TRBV28 and TRBJ2-1; TRBD2 matches 10 bases. The clonotype originates from a man aged 40-49 years with Graves disease. CDR3 bases: TGTGCCAGCAGTTTCCTAGCGGGAGCCTACAATGAGCAGTTCTTC. It codes for CASSFLAGAYNEQFF.